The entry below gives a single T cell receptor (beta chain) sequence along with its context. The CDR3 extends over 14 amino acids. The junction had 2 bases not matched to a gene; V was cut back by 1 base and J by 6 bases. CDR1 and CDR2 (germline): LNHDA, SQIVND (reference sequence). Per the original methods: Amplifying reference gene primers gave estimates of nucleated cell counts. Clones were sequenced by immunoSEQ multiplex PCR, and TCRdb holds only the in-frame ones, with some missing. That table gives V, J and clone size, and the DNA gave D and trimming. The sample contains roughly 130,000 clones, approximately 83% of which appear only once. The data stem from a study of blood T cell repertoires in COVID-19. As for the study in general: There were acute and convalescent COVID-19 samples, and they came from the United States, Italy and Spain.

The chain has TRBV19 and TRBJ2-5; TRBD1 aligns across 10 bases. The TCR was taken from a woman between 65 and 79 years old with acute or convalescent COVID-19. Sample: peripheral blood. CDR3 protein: CASSIGDRGQTQYF. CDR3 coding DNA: TGTGCCAGTAGTATAGGGGACAGGGGCCAGACCCAGTACTTC.